Below, 26 T cell receptor beta chains from the same sample are listed, as sequenced in a study of CD8+CD57+ T cells in acquired aplastic anemia. The template used for profiling TCR beta VDJ and CDR3 was genomic DNA. TCRdb re-derived calls from the reads in MiXCR, one entry per CDR3 protein. The sample carries fewer than 300,000 distinct CDR3 sequences, around 82% recorded once. Those patients picked for sequencing had displayed CD8+CD57+ cell expansion on flow cytometry. Sequences were obtained from sorted CD4+, CD8+, or CD8+CD57+ T cells (not recorded which) from PBMCs. These receptors all stem from a human donor with aplastic anemia.

The rearrangement links TRBV2 to TRBJ2-7; weak D call: TRBD2 (5 bases). The CDR3 runs to 15 residues. Trimming took 4 bases from V and 3 from J, leaving 16 bases between them. Germline lookup yields CDR1 SNHLY and CDR2 FYNNEI. Here the CDR3 reads CASSGLAALLYEQYF. The CDR3 region has the DNA TGTGCCAGCAGTGGGCTAGCCGCCCTACTCTACGAGCAGTACTTC.

For this clonotype: This is likely a read error, given that the CDR3 carries no conserved phenylalanine or tryptophan at its end. The limits of the CDR3 on the DNA are not certain, so only TCRdb's listed CDR3 is given. This chain connects TRBV7-2 to TRBJ1-2; the D call of TRBD1 is as the table states it, not checked on the DNA. The CDR3 totals 13 residues, both ends included. Germline-derived CDR1 and CDR2 are SGHTA and FQGNSA. This CDR3 is CASSNGQGNQDTH.

The CDR3 is CASTREANAYKHPLHF. CDR3 DNA: TGTGCCAGCACAAGAGAGGCCAACGCCTATAAACACCCCCTCCACTTT. The chain uses TRBV7-3 and TRBJ1-6; D gene uncertain. The germline V gene encodes CDR1 SGHTA and CDR2 FQGTGA. Between the trimmed V and J ends, which lost 7 bases and 13 bases, there was a span of 26 bases. CDR3 length equals 16 residues.

To note about this clonotype: Given the absence of the conserved phenylalanine or tryptophan at the CDR3 end, a read error is likely. The DNA is left out, because the CDR3 cannot be placed on it with certainty; the CDR3 is given as TCRdb lists it. The chain employs TRBV2 and TRBJ1-1; no DNA check was done on the table's D call, TRBD1. Including both end residues, the CDR3 is 15 amino acids long. Germline loops: CDR1 SNHLY, CDR2 FYNNEI. The CDR3 here is CASGFGGTETTEFFL.

V and J are TRBV28 and TRBJ2-7; tentatively, D is TRBD2 (6 bases). V lost 5 bases to trimming and J lost 0 bases, with 14 bases between them. The CDR3 is made up of 15 amino acids. Germline assignment: CDR1 MDHEN and CDR2 SYDVKM. The CDR3 here is CASSPIAESSYEQYV. The CDR3, as DNA: TGTGCCAGCAGTCCAATAGCGGAGAGCTCCTACGAGCAGTACGTC.

This chain uses TRBV7-9 with TRBJ2-3, with TRBD1 identical over 10 bases. Germline CDR1 and CDR2: SEHNR and FQNEAQ (reference sequence). The CDR3 sequence is 15 residues long. The J segment lost 15 bases and the V segment lost 5 bases, leaving 17 bases of the junction unmatched. The CDR3 here is CASSKGQGEIQETYF. For the CDR3, the DNA is TGTGCCAGCAGCAAAGGACAGGGGGAAATACAAGAGACCTATTTT.

As to this clonotype: A read error may account for a junction end that differs from germline. The J gene is TRBJ2-5, the V gene TRBV9; D is tentatively TRBD1 or TRBD2 (7 bases each). Germline CDR1 SGDLS, CDR2 YYNGEE. The CDR3 spans 12 residues. CDR3 residues: CASSAGGDTQYF. In DNA, the CDR3 is TGTGCCAGCAGCGCAGGGGGGGATACCCAGTACTTT.

This clonotype has just one count. V usage is TRBV7-2 and J usage is TRBJ1-1; maybe TRBD1 (6 bases). Germline CDR1 reads SGHTA; CDR2 reads FQGNSA. This CDR3 has 15 amino acids. V lost 5 bases, J lost 3 bases, and 16 bases lay in between. This chain's CDR3 is CASSLDGSGDTEAFF. In nucleotides, the CDR3 is TGTGCCAGCAGCCTAGATGGCTCAGGGGACACTGAAGCTTTCTTT.

About this clonotype itself: Here the CDR3 omits its conserved ending phenylalanine or tryptophan, so a read error is the likely source. It is unclear where the CDR3 begins or ends on the DNA, so no DNA is shown, and the CDR3 is as TCRdb lists it. This chain links TRBV7-8 with TRBJ2-1; whether TRBD1, the table's D call, matches the DNA was not checked. The CDR3 adds up to 13 amino acids, both ends counted. Germline CDR1 SGHVS, CDR2 FQNEAQ. This CDR3 is CASSLGGIPEPQY.

This clonotype was detected a few times. The chain recombines TRBV5-8 with TRBJ2-3; D perhaps matches TRBD2 (5 bases). Germline V gene data show CDR1 as SGHTS and CDR2 as YDEGEE. V dropped 0 bases and J dropped 9 bases, with 17 bases sitting between them. The CDR3 sequence is 15 residues long. The CDR3 coding sequence is TGTGCCAGCAGCTTGGGTCGGGGTTTAACTGGGACGCAGTATTTT. Protein product: CASSLGRGLTGTQYF.

On this clonotype itself: Mismatch with germline at one junction end may stem from a read error. The J gene is TRBJ2-3, the V gene TRBV7-9, with 8 bases aligning to TRBD1. The CDR3 length is 14 residues. CDR1 and CDR2 (germline): SEHNR, FQNEAQ (reference sequence). This CDR3 is CASSYGQGTSNQQF. As DNA, the CDR3 is TGTGCCAGCAGCTATGGACAGGGTACATCCAATCAGCAGTTT.

A remark on this clonotype: A read error is likely, as this CDR3 ends without the conserved phenylalanine or tryptophan. No DNA is shown, since the ends of the CDR3 on it are uncertain; the CDR3 is the one TCRdb lists. The V call is TRBV7-7, the J call TRBJ2-1; the D call of TRBD1 is as the table states it, not checked on the DNA. The CDR3 is 13 amino acids long, termini counted. CDR1 and CDR2 from the germline V gene are SSHAT and FNYEAQ (reference sequence). This CDR3 reads CASSLRDARLLFP.

With respect to this clonotype: A junction boundary mismatches the germline segment, possibly from a read error. This chain uses TRBV7-9 with TRBJ1-5, with D maybe TRBD1 (5 bases). Germline loops: CDR1 SEHNR, CDR2 FQNEAQ (reference sequence). The CDR3 loop spans 14 amino acids. In DNA form, the CDR3 reads TGTGCCAGCAGCGAAGGACCCAGGGAGCAGTCTCAGGAATTT. This translates into CASSEGPREQSQEF.

The chain recombines TRBV7-3 with TRBJ1-4; D is perhaps TRBD1 (5 bases). V was pared by 4 bases and J by 8 bases, with 20 bases between. This CDR3 has 16 amino acids. Germline V gene lookup returns CDR1 SGHTA and CDR2 FQGTGA. CDR3 in amino acids: CASSSSDSWRREKLFF. In nucleotides, the CDR3 is TGTGCCAGCAGCTCATCCGACAGTTGGCGCAGGGAAAAACTGTTTTTT.

The V gene is TRBV7-8, the J gene TRBJ2-3; D gene ambiguous. Deletions cut 4 bases from V and 2 bases from J, with 13 bases between. The CDR3 contains 15 residues. Germline V gene lookup returns CDR1 SGHVS and CDR2 FQNEAQ. The CDR3 is CASSSQTGNTDTQYF. The CDR3 DNA reads as TGTGCCAGCAGCTCACAGACGGGCAACACAGATACGCAGTATTTT.

About this clonotype: The conserved phenylalanine or tryptophan normally closing the CDR3 is absent here, so this likely arose from a read error. No DNA is shown, since the ends of the CDR3 on it are uncertain; the CDR3 is the one TCRdb lists. The chain carries TRBV9 and TRBJ2-3; the table calls TRBD1, which could not be checked here. CDR1 and CDR2 from the germline V gene are SGDLS and YYNGEE. The CDR3 adds up to 9 amino acids, both ends counted. The CDR3 here is CASSVGGGR.

Turning to this clonotype: One end of the junction does not line up with germline, which may come from a read error. CDR3 region: CATSFRSSQETQYF. The CDR3 nucleotides read TGTGCCACCAGCTTTCGCTCAAGCCAAGAGACCCAGTACTTC. The chain is built from TRBV11-3 and TRBJ2-5, with D unclear. This CDR3 contains 14 residues. From germline, CDR1 is SGHNT and CDR2 YENEEA.

V usage is TRBV7-3 and J usage is TRBJ1-1; the D gene is possibly TRBD1 (6 bases). This CDR3 has 15 residues. The germline CDR1 and CDR2 sequences are SGHTA and FQGTGA. V lost 8 bases to trimming and J lost 14 bases, with 30 bases between them. CDR3 in amino acids: CASSRQAKGVAHGFF. In nucleotides, the CDR3 is TGTGCCAGCTCAAGACAGGCGAAAGGCGTTGCACACGGATTCTTT.

The chain is built from TRBV7-2 and TRBJ1-2; no clear D gene. Trimming cost V 1 base and J 11 bases, with 23 bases left between them. Germline V gene sequence: CDR1 SGHTA, CDR2 FQGNSA. This CDR3 spans 16 amino acids. CDR3 coding DNA: TGTGCCAGCAGCTTAGGGAGTAGCGGGCTGAGATACGCATACACCTTC. Translated: CASSLGSSGLRYAYTF.

The chain couples TRBV7-9 to TRBJ2-1; 10 positions agree with TRBD1. The DNA end favors TRBJ2-7, so the J call may be wrong. CDR1 is SEHNR, CDR2 FQNEAQ, per germline (reference sequence). The CDR3 spans 15 residues. The CDR3 region is CASSLGDRGRDEQYF. The CDR3 DNA sequence: TGTGCCAGCAGCTTAGGGGACAGGGGTCGCGACGAGCAGTACTTC.

The chain couples TRBV19 to TRBJ2-1; the match to TRBD2 covers 7 bases. There are 16 residues in the CDR3. Germline-derived CDR1 and CDR2 are LNHDA and SQIVND (reference sequence). V trimming: 2 bases; J trimming: 16 bases; junction bases outside the gene matches: 20. CDR3 protein: CASSIPSGAYSEEFFF. The DNA of the CDR3 is TGTGCCAGTAGTATACCTAGCGGCGCCTACAGTGAGGAGTTCTTCTTC. Full variable domain (remainder filled in from reference TRBV19 and TRBJ2-1): DGGITQSPKYLFRKEGQNVTLSCEQNLNHDAMYWYRQDPGQGLRLIYYSQIVNDFQKGDIAEGYSVSREKKESFPLTVTSAQKNPTAFYLCASSIPSGAYSEEFFFGPGTRLTVL.

Remarks on this clonotype: One end of the junction varies from germline; a read error may be responsible. The V gene is TRBV7-9, the J gene TRBJ2-7, with 9 nucleotides matching TRBD1. CDR3 size: 14 residues. Germline lookup yields CDR1 SEHNR and CDR2 FQNEAQ (reference sequence). The CDR3 here is CASSLGTGNHEQYF. The DNA for the CDR3 is TGTGCTAGCAGCTTAGGGACAGGGAACCACGAGCAGTACTTC. The full variable domain, completed using reference TRBV7-9 and TRBJ2-7, is DTGVSQNPRHKITKRGQNVTFRCDPISEHNRLYWYRQTLGQGPEFLTYFQNEAQLEKSRLLSDRFSAERPKGSFSTLEIQRTEQGDSAMYLCASSLGTGNHEQYFGPGTRLTVT.

The V and J genes are TRBV5-4 and TRBJ2-3; TRBD2 agrees at 7 bases. Per germline, CDR1 SGHNT and CDR2 YYREEE (reference sequence). The trim removed 2 bases at V and 8 bases at J, leaving 8 bases unmatched. This CDR3 contains 14 residues. The chain's CDR3 is CASSFTSAPSTQYF. The CDR3 bases are TGTGCCAGCAGCTTTACTAGCGCTCCGAGTACGCAGTATTTT.

The V gene is TRBV5-4, the J gene TRBJ2-3; tentatively, D is TRBD2 (5 bases). CDR3 length: 14 amino acids. Deletions cut 4 bases from V and 6 bases from J, with 15 bases between. The V gene's germline CDR1 is SGHNT and CDR2 YYREEE (reference sequence). The CDR3 loop is CASSVAGSPDTQYF. CDR3 coding DNA: TGTGCCAGCAGCGTCGCGGGCAGTCCCGATACGCAGTATTTT.

This chain connects TRBV7-3 to TRBJ1-2, with D possibly TRBD1 on 5 matching bases. The germline V gene encodes CDR1 SGHTA and CDR2 FQGTGA. Trimming stripped 4 bases from V and 13 bases from J, with 25 bases between. The CDR3 extends over 15 amino acids. CDR3 sequence reads: CASSSTTGGEAVFTF. The CDR3 coding sequence is TGTGCCAGCAGCTCCACTACGGGGGGTGAAGCTGTCTTCACCTTC. Using reference TRBV7-3 and TRBJ1-2 for the parts outside the CDR3, the full variable domain is GAGVSQTPSNKVTEKGKYVELRCDPISGHTALYWYRQSLGQGPEFLIYFQGTGAADDSGLPNDRFFAVRPEGSVSTLKIQRTERGDSAVYLCASSSTTGGEAVFTFGSGTRLTVV.

As concerns this clonotype: Given the absence of the conserved phenylalanine or tryptophan at the CDR3 end, a read error is likely. The DNA is left out, because the CDR3 cannot be placed on it with certainty; the CDR3 is given as TCRdb lists it. This rearrangement joins TRBV7-9 to TRBJ1-6; the table names TRBD1, a call not compared with the DNA. CDR1 and CDR2 from the germline V gene are SEHNR and FQNEAQ (reference sequence). Termini included, the CDR3 measures 13 amino acids. The CDR3 loop reads CASSFQGKGGSDE.